This TCR beta chain derives from a study of blood T cell repertoires in COVID-19. Turning to the study itself: Italy, Spain and the United States were the sources of the convalescent and acute COVID-19 samples. PBMCs, B-cell-depleted T cells, or T cells provided the cDNA or gDNA that made up the material.

Enrolled during active infection, Seattle patients were then followed longitudinally. The J segment lost 7 bases and the V segment lost 1 base, leaving 8 bases of the junction unmatched. The CDR3 totals 17 residues. CDR1 and CDR2 from the germline V gene are KGHDR and SFDVKD. In the original analysis: Estimation of nucleated cell counts relied on the amplification of reference gene primers. Produced via immunoSEQ multiplex PCR; TCRdb's table is partial and in-frame only. The D gene and trimming were derived from the DNA, and the V and J assignments and clone size from that table. The data contain more than 350,000 clones, around 87% of them singletons.

The sequenced material came from peripheral blood. V is TRBV24-1 and J is TRBJ2-1, with TRBD2 matching over 11 bases. This sequence was found in a woman in her 30s with COVID-19, enrolled during active disease. The CDR3 DNA sequence: TGTGCCACCAGTGATTTCTCCGGGACTAGCGGTACGAATGAGCAGTTCTTC. It yields the protein CATSDFSGTSGTNEQFF.